This T cell receptor (beta chain) was found in a study of blood T cell repertoires in COVID-19. Study-level background: Sites across the United States, Italy and Spain contributed samples from acute and convalescent COVID-19.

Original data processing: Reference gene primer amplification gave nucleated cell count estimates. Sequenced by immunoSEQ multiplex PCR; TCRdb stores in-frame clones only, minus some. That table gives V, J and clone size, and the DNA gave D and trimming. There are 99,000 or so clones in the sample; 88% occur only once, and roughly 2% lies in the top ten. The CDR3 has 14 residues. V lost 0 bases, J lost 2 bases, and 8 bases lay in between. Germline V gene data show CDR1 as SGHRS and CDR2 as YFSETQ. The TCR sequence derives from a man aged 45-65 years with COVID-19, enrolled during active disease. The sample comprised peripheral blood. The chain joins TRBV5-1 to TRBJ1-2; no firm D call. The CDR3 here is CASSLAGKNYGYTF. DNA for the CDR3: TGCGCCAGCAGCTTGGCCGGGAAAAACTATGGCTACACCTTC.